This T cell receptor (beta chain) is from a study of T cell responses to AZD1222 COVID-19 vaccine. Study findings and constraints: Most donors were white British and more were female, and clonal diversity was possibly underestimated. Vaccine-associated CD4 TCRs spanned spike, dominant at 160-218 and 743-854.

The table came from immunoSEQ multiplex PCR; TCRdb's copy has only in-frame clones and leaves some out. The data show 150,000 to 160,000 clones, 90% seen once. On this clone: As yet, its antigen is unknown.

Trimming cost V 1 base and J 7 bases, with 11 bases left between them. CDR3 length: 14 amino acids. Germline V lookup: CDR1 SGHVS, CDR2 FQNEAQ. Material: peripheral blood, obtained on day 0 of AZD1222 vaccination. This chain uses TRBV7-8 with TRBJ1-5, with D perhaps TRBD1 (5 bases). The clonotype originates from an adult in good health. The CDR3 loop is CASSLEGSGQPQHF. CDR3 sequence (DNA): TGTGCCAGCAGCTTAGAGGGGAGCGGGCAGCCCCAGCATTTT.